This T cell receptor beta chain was obtained from a study of lymphopenia after photon versus proton radiotherapy. V lost 1 base and J 8 bases, leaving 11 bases between the germline ends. Germline CDR1 and CDR2: SGHDN and FVKESK. The CDR3 contains 13 residues. The assay was immunoSEQ multiplex PCR, and TCRdb's table has in-frame clones only and misses some. The data hold some 38,000 clones, with around nine tenths observed a single time. The clonotype originates from a man between 60 and 70 years old with cholangiocarcinoma. Source: peripheral blood, taken from a patient treated with photon-based radiotherapy. The J gene is TRBJ1-1, the V gene TRBV14, with D hard to call. The DNA for the CDR3 is TGTGCCAGCAGCCAAGTTCGGTTTTCGGAAGCTTTCTTT. This codes for CASSQVRFSEAFF.